The rows below give T cell receptor beta chains drawn from one sample of a study of T cells in Graves' hyperthyroidism and ophthalmopathy. TCRdb redid the calling of the multiplex PCR reads with MiXCR, one entry per CDR3 protein. Among about 640,000 distinct CDR3 sequences listed, around 20% were seen once. Sequenced sample: blood. These receptors originate from a man younger than 40 with Graves' ophthalmopathy. Both conserved end residues are part of each CDR3. The D gene is left open where the match is weak. The size field is filled for only some rows; it gives once, few, many or a size class.

CDR3nt	CDR3aa	len	d_gene	v_gene	j_gene	abundance
TGTGCCAGCAGTGAAGGGGCTAACTATGGCTACACCTTC	CASSEGANYGYTF	13	.	TRBV2	TRBJ1-2	few
TGTGCCAGCAGCTTTAGCGGGGAATACAATGAGCAGTTCTTC	CASSFSGEYNEQFF	14	TRBD2	TRBV6-1	TRBJ2-1	few
TGTGCCAGCAGTGAGAGGTCCCAGGGGGCCGGAAACACCATATATTTT	CASSERSQGAGNTIYF	16	TRBD1	TRBV2	TRBJ1-3	.
TGTGCCAGCAGTTACTCCTTCGACAGTCACAGCTCCTACAATGAGCAGTTCTTC	CASSYSFDSHSSYNEQFF	18	.	TRBV6-2/TRBV6-3	TRBJ2-1	few
TGTGCCAGCTCACCAAGCGGGTTTAACAACGAGCAGTACTTC	CASSPSGFNNEQYF	14	.	TRBV18	TRBJ2-7	many
TGTGCCAGCAGTCCTCTCCTCGGGAGGCTGATTGGTAGCACAGATACGCAGTATTTT	CASSPLLGRLIGSTDTQYF	19	TRBD2	TRBV6-2/TRBV6-3	TRBJ2-3	.
TGTGCCACCAGTGATAATAGGGTGCCGGACAATGAGCAGTTCTTC	CATSDNRVPDNEQFF	15	.	TRBV24-1	TRBJ2-1	.
TGTGCCAGCAGTCTCCAGCGGGGTTACAATGAGCAGTTCTTC	CASSLQRGYNEQFF	14	TRBD2	TRBV12-3/TRBV12-4	TRBJ2-1	.
TGTGCCAGCAGTCCCCCGGGACTAGACCTCGTTCGGTACTTC	CASSPPGLDLVRYF	14	TRBD2	TRBV6-5	TRBJ2-5	.
TGTGCCAGCAGCACGATCCGGGACAGGGTATCCGGGACTGATGTCTACGAGCAGTACTTC	CASSTIRDRVSGTDVYEQYF	20	TRBD1	TRBV7-9	TRBJ2-7	.
TGTGCCAGCAGCGTTACCTATGCCACTGAAGCTTTCTTT	CASSVTYATEAFF	13	.	TRBV7-9	TRBJ1-1	many
TGTGCCAGCCGCAGCCCAGGGTCGGGGGGCACTGAAGCTTTCTTT	CASRSPGSGGTEAFF	15	.	TRBV28	TRBJ1-1	many
TGTGCCAGCAGTTACGGGGACAGGGACAATGAGCAGTTCTTC	CASSYGDRDNEQFF	14	TRBD1	TRBV6-5	TRBJ2-1	.
TGCAGTGCAAAGACAGGGGGGAATCAGTACTTC	CSAKTGGNQYF	11	TRBD1	TRBV20-1	TRBJ2-5	.